By share of the sample, the clone carrying this TCR beta chain is medium-sized. Its specificity is unknown. The record originates from a study of neurological immune-mediated disorders. Regarding the study as a whole: TCR-beta repertoires seemed private in all groups, with no expanded CDR3 amino acid sequences shared. Patients with HTLV-1-associated myelopathy had the highest level of TCR clonal expansion, whereas patients with multiple sclerosis had the lowest level, falling beneath the level found in healthy controls.

From 2 million PBMCs stored at -80 C, the unsorted libraries were generated. Synthesis of cDNA was carried out by template-switch 5'RACE. The reaction used 10-nucleotide random UMIs. TCRdb processed the 5' RACE reads anew with MiXCR; each CDR3 protein has one entry. The sample holds about 40,000 distinct CDR3 sequences, approximately 2.4% seen once. This CDR3 contains 16 residues. J was trimmed by 5 bases and V by 6 bases; bases with no gene match: 16. Germline CDR1 is LGHDT and CDR2 is YNNKEL (reference sequence). Specimen: PBMCs. The chain combines TRBV3-1 with TRBJ2-7; 7 bases are shared with TRBD1. The clonotype originates from a man aged 45-65 years with multiple sclerosis. The CDR3 DNA is TGTGCCAGCAGGAACATACAGGGGACAGCGAGAAACGAGCAGTACTTC. It codes for CASRNIQGTARNEQYF.